Below, 17 T cell receptor beta chains from the same sample are listed, as sequenced in a study of radiotherapy plus CTLA-4 blockade in lung cancer. Here immunoSEQ multiplex PCR was the method, and the copy in TCRdb shows in-frame clones only, minus some. The sample includes roughly 110,000 clones, over 75% of them seen just once. The sequencing here drew on peripheral blood, taken from a patient treated with radiotherapy plus ipilimumab. These receptors came from a human donor with non-small cell lung cancer that progressed on radiotherapy plus ipilimumab. Some clones in this sample may be carry-over from other donors' samples.

The chain recombines TRBV5-4 with TRBJ2-7; 8 bases align to TRBD2. The CDR3 is 14 amino acids. CDR1 and CDR2 (germline): SGHNT, YYREEE (reference sequence). V lost 4 bases to trimming and J lost 0 bases; unmatched junction nucleotides: 3. In nucleotides, the CDR3 is TGTGCCAGCAGCAGCGGGGGCAGCTCCTACGAGCAGTACTTC. This encodes CASSSGGSSYEQYF.

V is TRBV5-5 and J is TRBJ1-4; a weak D match, TRBD1 (6 bases). The germline gives CDR1 SGHKS, CDR2 YYEKEE (reference sequence). V gave up 4 bases and J gave up 4 bases, with 14 bases separating them. The CDR3 is made up of 15 amino acids. CDR3 nucleotide sequence: TGTGCCAGCAGCCCGCGGACAGCTCTTAATGAAAAACTGTTTTTT. Translated: CASSPRTALNEKLFF.

The chain uses TRBV2 and TRBJ2-7, with 9 bases aligning to TRBD2. This CDR3 region has 17 residues. Germline V lookup: CDR1 SNHLY, CDR2 FYNNEI. J was trimmed by 2 bases and V by 1 base; bases with no gene match: 9. CDR3 sequence: CASSEVAGGKNTYEQYF. CDR3 nucleotides: TGTGCCAGCAGTGAAGTGGCGGGGGGGAAAAACACCTACGAGCAGTACTTC.

The chain is built from TRBV5-1 and TRBJ2-2; 8 positions agree with TRBD1. The germline gives CDR1 SGHRS, CDR2 YFSETQ. V trimming: 3 bases; J trimming: 6 bases; junction bases outside the gene matches: 10. The CDR3 spans 16 residues. The CDR3 is CASSYEDRDLAGELFF. CDR3 bases: TGCGCCAGCAGCTATGAGGACAGGGACTTGGCCGGGGAGCTGTTTTTT.

This clone was observed a few times. V and J are TRBV7-8 and TRBJ1-1; no reliable D call. The CDR3 has 12 amino acids. V lost 1 base, J lost 11 bases, and 11 bases lay in between. CDR1 and CDR2 from the germline V gene are SGHVS and FQNEAQ. The CDR3 reads CASSLDHPEAFF. The CDR3 nucleotides are TGTGCCAGCAGCTTAGATCACCCCGAGGCTTTCTTT.

The genes are TRBV27 and TRBJ2-5; TRBD1 matches 7 bases. The germline V gene encodes CDR1 MNHEY and CDR2 SMNVEV (reference sequence). Trimming cost V 6 bases and J 2 bases; bases outside gene matches: 6. CDR3 length: 14 amino acids. The CDR3 here is CASSRGQRQETQYF. DNA for the CDR3: TGTGCCAGCAGCCGGGGACAGAGGCAAGAGACCCAGTACTTC.

J is TRBJ1-1 and V is TRBV6-1, with D unresolved. Trimming left V 2 bases short and J 7 bases short, with 14 bases between. Germline V gene data show CDR1 as MNHNS and CDR2 as SASEGT. The CDR3 contains 14 residues. CDR3 nucleotides: TGTGCCAGCAGTGAATTAATTAGTACAGTTGAAGCTTTCTTT. Amino acids: CASSELISTVEAFF.

The gene calls are TRBV6-5 and TRBJ1-2, with 9 nucleotides matching TRBD1. CDR3 length equals 15 residues. The trim removed 2 bases at V and 7 bases at J, leaving 8 bases unmatched. Germline V gene lookup returns CDR1 MNHEY and CDR2 SVGAGI. Written as DNA, the CDR3 is TGTGCCAGCAGTTACAGGACAGGGGTTTTAGGTGGCTACACCTTC. Residues: CASSYRTGVLGGYTF.

The rearrangement uses TRBV6-1 and TRBJ1-5; D may be TRBD1 (6 bases). The germline V gene encodes CDR1 MNHNS and CDR2 SASEGT. Trimming pared 5 bases from V and 0 bases from J, leaving 11 bases between. The CDR3 runs to 15 residues. CDR3 in amino acids: CASSKGGNSNQPQHF. The CDR3 DNA is TGTGCCAGCAGTAAAGGGGGAAATAGCAATCAGCCCCAGCATTTT.

The chain employs TRBV7-2 and TRBJ2-2; D is ambiguous. V was trimmed by 2 bases and J by 1 base, leaving 8 bases between them. Germline assignment: CDR1 SGHTA and CDR2 FQGNSA. The CDR3 covers 15 residues. CDR3 in amino acids: CASSLRAGNTGELFF. The DNA of the CDR3 is TGTGCCAGCAGCTTAAGGGCCGGGAACACCGGGGAGCTGTTTTTT.

This clone was recorded once. V usage is TRBV2 and J usage is TRBJ2-3; D remains ambiguous. V dropped 6 bases and J dropped 3 bases, with 7 bases sitting between them. This CDR3 has 12 residues. From germline, CDR1 is SNHLY and CDR2 FYNNEI. CDR3 nucleotide sequence: TGTGCCAGCAGCCTGGGAACAGATACGCAGTATTTT. Protein product: CASSLGTDTQYF.

V gene TRBV19 combines with J gene TRBJ1-3, with D possibly matching TRBD1 (5 bases). There are 14 residues in the CDR3. The V end lost 5 bases, the J end lost 3 bases, and 11 bases lay between the germline ends. Germline V gene lookup returns CDR1 LNHDA and CDR2 SQIVND (reference sequence). The CDR3 is CASSLGAHGNTIYF. The CDR3 DNA sequence: TGTGCCAGTAGTCTCGGGGCTCATGGAAACACCATATATTTT.

The chain links TRBV18 to TRBJ2-7; D gene unclear. Trimming removed 5 bases at V and 7 bases at J, with 18 bases between. The CDR3 is 14 amino acids. The germline V gene encodes CDR1 KGHSH and CDR2 LQKENI. The CDR3 reads CASSESETKGEQYF. The CDR3 bases are TGTGCCAGCTCAGAATCAGAGACGAAAGGGGAGCAGTACTTC.

The rearrangement links TRBV7-2 to TRBJ2-1; D remains ambiguous. The CDR3 consists of 15 residues. CDR1 and CDR2 from the germline V gene are SGHTA and FQGNSA. Trimming removed 5 bases from V and 2 bases from J, with 13 bases in between. CDR3 sequence reads: CASSNTGSPYNEQFF. CDR3 sequence (DNA): TGTGCCAGCAGCAACACCGGGTCCCCCTACAATGAGCAGTTCTTC.

The CDR3 loop is CSVGYAGPRGTEAFF. The CDR3 coding sequence is TGCAGCGTTGGCTATGCAGGGCCCCGGGGCACTGAAGCTTTCTTT. The rearrangement links TRBV29-1 to TRBJ1-1, with D perhaps TRBD1 (5 bases). The CDR3 spans 15 residues. Germline values: CDR1 SQVTM, CDR2 ANQGSEA. Trimming left V 4 bases short and J 4 bases short, with 19 bases between.

V is TRBV5-4 and J is TRBJ1-6; D may be TRBD1 (6 bases). In germline, CDR1 is SGHNT, CDR2 YYREEE (reference sequence). The CDR3 totals 16 residues. Trimming took off 2 bases at V and 3 bases at J, with 12 bases between the two ends. Here the CDR3 reads CASSFRDNYYNSPLHF. In DNA, the CDR3 is TGTGCCAGCAGCTTCCGGGACAACTACTATAATTCACCCCTCCACTTT.

V and J are TRBV25-1 and TRBJ2-7, with D uncertain. V lost 4 bases and J lost 1, with 14 bases in between. The CDR3 consists of 15 residues. Germline assignment: CDR1 MGHDK and CDR2 SYGVNS. In nucleotides, the CDR3 is TGTGCCAGCAGTGTATTAGGAGCGAATTCCTACGAGCAGTACTTC. It yields the protein CASSVLGANSYEQYF.